The clone carrying this TCR beta chain is a singleton in its sample. Its antigen is still unknown. From RNA, the CDR3 regions of TCR beta chains were amplified and sequenced. First-round RT-PCR relied on HTBI primers, and a second-round multiplex PCR came next. From the multiplex PCR reads, TCRdb called clonotypes with MiXCR, one entry per CDR3 protein. The sample lists about 480,000 distinct CDR3 sequences; 13% to 15% were seen once. The sample comes from a study of Graves' ophthalmopathy and Graves' hyperthyroidism. Study observations and caveats: A 13-signature model separated ophthalmopathy from stable hyperthyroidism, reaching approximately 88% sensitivity and almost 82% specificity cross-validated.

With 1 base removed from V and 2 bases from J, the gap between germline ends came to 14 bases. CDR3 length: 15 residues. CDR1 and CDR2 from the germline V gene are GTSNPN and SVGIG (reference sequence). The chain combines TRBV30 with TRBJ2-5; no clear D. The sequenced sample consisted of blood. This TCR was sampled from a woman aged 25-40 years with Graves' ophthalmopathy. The CDR3 nucleotides are TGTGCCTGGAGTGAGAGGTGGGCAGCACAAGAGACCCAGTACTTC. Translation: CAWSERWAAQETQYF.